The 16 T cell receptor beta chains below were found in one sample sequenced in a study of blood T cell repertoires in COVID-19. Libraries were prepared by immunoSEQ multiplex PCR; TCRdb keeps only in-frame clonotypes and omits some of them. The sample shows 60,000 to 80,000 clones, around 88% of them seen only once. Sequencing input: peripheral blood. Receptors originate from a man in his sixties with acute or convalescent COVID-19.

The chain carries TRBV5-1 and TRBJ2-7; a weak D match, TRBD1 (7 bases). The germline CDR1 and CDR2 sequences are SGHRS and YFSETQ. This CDR3 is built from 13 residues. V was shortened by 1 base and J by 6 bases, with 11 bases between the two germline ends. In nucleotides, the CDR3 is TGCGCCAGCAGCTTGCAGCAGGGGGGCGAGCAGTACTTC. Its protein product is CASSLQQGGEQYF.

The chain has TRBV7-9 and TRBJ2-7, with D possibly being TRBD1 (6 bases). V gave up 5 bases and J gave up 2 bases, with 13 bases separating them. Germline assignment: CDR1 SEHNR and CDR2 FQNEAQ (reference sequence). This CDR3 comprises 14 residues. The CDR3 nucleotides are TGTGCCAGCAGCCCCGACAGGCTGGCCTACGAGCAGTACTTC. Residues: CASSPDRLAYEQYF.

CDR3 amino acids: CASKFDIGTRVGNEQFF. The DNA for the CDR3 is TGTGCCAGCAAGTTTGATATCGGGACTAGGGTGGGCAATGAGCAGTTCTTC. The chain employs TRBV11-2 and TRBJ2-1; 8 bases are a match to TRBD2. This CDR3 is built from 17 residues. Unmatched junction bases numbered 17, after V lost 7 bases and J lost 6 bases. CDR1 and CDR2 from the germline V gene are SGHAT and FQNNGV.

The chain is built from TRBV6-5 and TRBJ2-1; D is ambiguous. The CDR3 is 11 amino acids. V lost 9 bases and J 10 bases, leaving 13 bases between the germline ends. Germline V CDR1 and CDR2: MNHEY, SVGAGI. In DNA, the CDR3 is TGTGCCAGTACCTTAAGCTACGAGCAGTTCTTC. As protein: CASTLSYEQFF.

CDR3 loop: CASSGAPYEQYF. In DNA form, the CDR3 reads TGTGCCAGCAGCGGGGCCCCCTACGAGCAGTACTTC. V is TRBV6-2 or TRBV6-3 and J is TRBJ2-7; TRBD1 or TRBD2 may be the D gene (5 bases each). Germline CDR1 reads MNHEY; CDR2 reads SVGEGT. The CDR3 sequence is 12 residues long. Trimming took off 6 bases at V and 2 bases at J, with 8 bases between the two ends.

This clone was seen a handful of times. V gene TRBV30 combines with J gene TRBJ1-2; no definite D call. Between the trimmed V and J ends, which lost 0 bases and 5 bases, there was a span of 10 bases. The germline V gene has CDR1 GTSNPN and CDR2 SVGIG (reference sequence). The CDR3 extends over 13 amino acids. The CDR3 protein is CAWSVRREYGYTF. DNA of the CDR3: TGTGCCTGGAGTGTGCGGAGAGAATATGGCTACACCTTC. The whole variable domain, remainder taken from reference TRBV30 and TRBJ1-2, is SQTIHQWPATLVQPVGSPLSLECTVEGTSNPNLYWYRQAAGRGLQLLFYSVGIGQISSEVPQNLSASRPQDRQFILSSKKLLLSDSGFYLCAWSVRREYGYTFGSGTRLTVV.

The V gene is TRBV7-9, the J gene TRBJ2-3; 8 bases are a match to TRBD2. In germline, CDR1 is SEHNR, CDR2 FQNEAQ (reference sequence). The CDR3 consists of 15 residues. V lost 5 bases to trimming and J lost 0 bases; unmatched junction nucleotides: 4. The CDR3 region has the DNA TGTGCCAGCAGCCCTAGCGGGCTGAGCACAGATACGCAGTATTTT. Protein: CASSPSGLSTDTQYF.

The genes are TRBV29-1 and TRBJ2-1, with 7 bases identical to TRBD1. Germline lookup yields CDR1 SQVTM and CDR2 ANQGSEA. The CDR3 length is 13 residues. With 4 bases clipped from V and 2 bases from J, the junction kept 2 bases outside the gene matches. The CDR3 region is CSVGQGTYNEQFF. In DNA form, the CDR3 reads TGCAGCGTTGGACAGGGAACCTACAATGAGCAGTTCTTC.

The chain employs TRBV6-6 and TRBJ2-7; D perhaps matches TRBD1 (5 bases). Trimming took 0 bases from V and 7 from J, leaving 7 bases between them. The CDR3 contains 12 residues. Germline V gene sequence: CDR1 MNHNY, CDR2 SVGAGI (reference sequence). CDR3 in DNA: TGTGCCAGCAGTTACTCGCAGGGAGAGCAGTACTTC. This sequence encodes CASSYSQGEQYF.

The V call is TRBV5-1, the J call TRBJ2-7; TRBD1 agrees at 8 bases. The trim removed 4 bases at V and 2 bases at J, leaving 8 bases unmatched. In germline, CDR1 is SGHRS, CDR2 YFSETQ. This CDR3 is 15 amino acids long. The chain's CDR3 is CASSPRTGKTYEQYF. The DNA for the CDR3 is TGCGCCAGCAGCCCGCGGACAGGGAAAACCTACGAGCAGTACTTC.

The chain joins TRBV19 to TRBJ2-1, with 8 bases identical to TRBD2. The CDR3 length is 19 residues. The ends lost 3 bases at V and 1 base at J; junction bases unmatched: 14. CDR1 and CDR2 from the germline V gene are LNHDA and SQIVND (reference sequence). The CDR3 spells CASSMEAGVSWGSYNEQFF. DNA for the CDR3: TGTGCCAGTAGTATGGAAGCGGGAGTCTCATGGGGGTCCTACAATGAGCAGTTCTTC.

This chain uses TRBV7-9 with TRBJ2-3, with TRBD2 matching 8 bases. V shed 1 base and J 0 bases; nucleotides not matched to a gene: 9. This CDR3 comprises 18 residues. Germline V CDR1 and CDR2: SEHNR, FQNEAQ (reference sequence). The CDR3, as DNA: TGTGCCAGCAGCTTAGATTCGGCGGGAGGAATGAGCACAGATACGCAGTATTTT. Translated: CASSLDSAGGMSTDTQYF.

The chain combines TRBV27 with TRBJ1-1; 7 bases align to TRBD1. This CDR3 spans 14 amino acids. J gave up 1 base and V 3 bases, and 2 bases lay outside the gene matches. Germline values: CDR1 MNHEY, CDR2 SMNVEV (reference sequence). CDR3 in DNA: TGTGCCAGCAGTTTTGGGGACAGGAACACTGAAGCTTTCTTT. Its translation is CASSFGDRNTEAFF.

The chain carries TRBV30 and TRBJ2-7; 7 bases are a match to TRBD2. CDR1 is GTSNPN, CDR2 SVGIG, per germline (reference sequence). Unmatched junction bases numbered 9, after V lost 4 bases and J lost 6 bases. This CDR3 spans 13 amino acids. The CDR3 region is CAWNGAGTSEQYF. Here the CDR3 DNA reads TGTGCCTGGAATGGAGCGGGAACCTCCGAGCAGTACTTC.

The chain couples TRBV19 to TRBJ2-1; TRBD1 might be the D (7 bases). Germline assignment: CDR1 LNHDA and CDR2 SQIVND (reference sequence). The V and J ends lost 5 bases and 0 bases respectively, with 11 bases between them. CDR3 size: 15 residues. This chain's CDR3 is CASSAGQSSYNEQFF. The CDR3 nucleotides are TGTGCCAGTAGTGCGGGACAGAGCTCCTACAATGAGCAGTTCTTC.

This chain connects TRBV6-2 or TRBV6-3 to TRBJ1-1, with D unclear. The CDR3 runs 16 residues. Trimming removed 3 bases at V and 3 bases at J, with 17 bases between. The V gene's germline CDR1 is MNHEY and CDR2 SVGEGT. The DNA for the CDR3 is TGTGCCAGCAGTTATCGGTCCCTTACGAGGGACACTGAAGCTTTCTTT. Encoded protein: CASSYRSLTRDTEAFF.